The 29 T cell receptor beta chains listed next were all sequenced from one sample in a study of T cell responses to AZD1222 COVID-19 vaccine. Measured with immunoSEQ multiplex PCR; TCRdb has only the in-frame clones, and not every one. The sample contains 140,000 or so clones, 89% of which appear only once. The sample in question was peripheral blood, obtained 28 days after the second AZD1222 dose. These receptors all come from an adult who received the AZD1222 COVID-19 vaccine.

The chain couples TRBV4-1 to TRBJ1-2; no clear D. CDR1 and CDR2 (germline): MGHRA, YSYEKL. V was clipped by 3 bases and J by 0 bases, with 14 bases between them. This CDR3 has 16 residues. The CDR3 coding sequence is TGCGCCAGCAGCCACTATTGGCAGCAGGCTAACTATGGCTACACCTTC. Translation gives CASSHYWQQANYGYTF.

V and J are TRBV30 and TRBJ1-1; D perhaps matches TRBD1 (5 bases). This CDR3 is 12 amino acids long. Looked up from germline, CDR1 is GTSNPN and CDR2 is SVGIG (reference sequence). Trimming shortened V by 1 base and J by 9 bases, and 12 bases separated the two germline ends. The CDR3 spells CAWSGAGTKAFF. Written as DNA, the CDR3 is TGTGCCTGGAGTGGGGCCGGGACTAAAGCTTTCTTT.

The chain combines TRBV3-1 (or the pseudogene TRBV3-2) with TRBJ1-3; a possible D gene is TRBD1 (5 bases). Germline V CDR1 and CDR2: LGHDT, YNNKEL (reference sequence). This CDR3 region has 16 residues. Trimming cost V 0 bases and J 4 bases, with 13 bases left between them. The CDR3 bases are TGTGCCAGCAGCCAAGATTTGGCCAGGGTGGGAAACACCATATATTTT. Its translation is CASSQDLARVGNTIYF.

The chain employs TRBV5-4 and TRBJ1-2; D gene unclear. The length of the CDR3 is 15 residues. Germline V gene sequence: CDR1 SGHNT, CDR2 YYREEE (reference sequence). Trimming took 1 base from V and 4 from J, leaving 14 bases between them. The CDR3 DNA reads TGTGCCAGCAGCTTGTCCCTGTCCTCCATCTATGGCTACACCTTC. Amino acid sequence: CASSLSLSSIYGYTF.

The J gene is TRBJ2-2, the V gene TRBV24-1, with D uncertain. Germline lookup yields CDR1 KGHDR and CDR2 SFDVKD. V was trimmed by 8 bases and J by 3 bases, leaving 12 bases between them. The CDR3 runs 14 residues. The CDR3 DNA is TGTGCCACCACTGACTCTACGGACACCGGGGAGCTGTTTTTT. Translation: CATTDSTDTGELFF.

J is TRBJ1-4 and V is TRBV9; 7 nucleotides line up with TRBD1. Losses at the gene ends were 4 bases for V and 6 bases for J; bases not matched to a gene: 6. Germline V gene lookup returns CDR1 SGDLS and CDR2 YYNGEE. This CDR3 comprises 14 residues. The CDR3 spells CASSKDRWDEKLFF. The CDR3 DNA reads as TGTGCCAGCAGCAAGGACAGGTGGGATGAAAAACTGTTTTTT.

The chain recombines TRBV4-3 with TRBJ1-2, with D maybe TRBD1 (5 bases). The germline V gene encodes CDR1 LGHNA and CDR2 YSLEER. Trimming pared 0 bases from V and 2 bases from J, leaving 10 bases between. The CDR3 runs to 15 residues. This chain's CDR3 is CASSQDTGLNYGYTF. As DNA, the CDR3 is TGCGCCAGCAGCCAAGATACAGGATTGAACTATGGCTACACCTTC.

The V and J genes are TRBV27 and TRBJ1-5; D not certain. The CDR3 totals 15 residues. The V and J ends lost 0 bases and 4 bases respectively, with 10 bases between them. Germline V gene data show CDR1 as MNHEY and CDR2 as SMNVEV (reference sequence). The CDR3 sequence: CASSLSSISNQPQHF. CDR3 bases: TGTGCCAGCAGTTTATCGTCAATCTCTAATCAGCCCCAGCATTTT.

CDR3 nucleotide sequence: TGTGCCAGTAGTATAGGGGGGGCTCTCGAAGCTTTCTTT. It is translated as CASSIGGALEAFF. V usage is TRBV19 and J usage is TRBJ1-1; D perhaps matches TRBD1 (6 bases). The CDR3 sequence is 13 residues long. Deletions cut 1 base from V and 8 bases from J, with 11 bases between. CDR1 is LNHDA and CDR2 is SQIVND in the germline V gene (reference sequence).

The chain carries TRBV5-1 and TRBJ2-2, with 9 bases that match TRBD1. Trimming took 2 bases from V and 4 from J; bases not matched to a gene: 9. The CDR3 spans 17 residues. The germline gives CDR1 SGHRS, CDR2 YFSETQ. The chain's CDR3 is CASSFLPGQGFTGELFF. The DNA for the CDR3 is TGCGCCAGCAGCTTTCTTCCGGGACAGGGCTTCACCGGGGAGCTGTTTTTT.

The chain is built from TRBV19 and TRBJ2-1; perhaps TRBD2 as D (6 bases). Germline CDR1 is LNHDA and CDR2 is SQIVND (reference sequence). V was pared by 3 bases and J by 7 bases, with 10 bases between. The CDR3 is 13 amino acids. In nucleotides, the CDR3 is TGTGCCAGTAGTATGACGGGAGCAAATGAGCAGTTCTTC. Protein sequence: CASSMTGANEQFF.

This chain links TRBV4-2 with TRBJ1-2, with TRBD1 matching over 9 bases. Germline V CDR1 and CDR2: LGHNA, YNFKEQ. V lost 1 base and J lost 8; bases outside the gene matches: 8. The CDR3 consists of 15 residues. The CDR3 bases are TGTGCCAGCAGCCAAGCCAGACAGGGGACAGGGGGCTACACCTTC. This translates into CASSQARQGTGGYTF.

V and J are TRBV30 and TRBJ2-2, with 9 bases that match TRBD2. The CDR3 is 14 amino acids. Germline CDR1 GTSNPN, CDR2 SVGIG (reference sequence). After removal of 5 bases from V and 7 bases from J, the junction contained 8 bases not matched to a gene. In DNA form, the CDR3 reads TGTGCCTGGTATAGCGGGAGAGGCATCGGGGAGCTGTTTTTT. Its protein is CAWYSGRGIGELFF.

The V gene is TRBV2, the J gene TRBJ1-2; D might be TRBD1 (6 bases). Per the germline V gene, CDR1 is SNHLY and CDR2 is FYNNEI. The CDR3 is made up of 15 amino acids. V was cut by 6 bases and J by 2 bases, with 16 bases left in between. CDR3 nucleotides: TGTGCCAGCAGAGTGGCGGGGGGGACAAACTATGGCTACACCTTC. This codes for CASRVAGGTNYGYTF.

The chain uses TRBV7-2 and TRBJ2-7, with 16 bases identical to TRBD2. CDR3 length: 18 residues. Trimming took 1 base from V and 4 from J; bases not matched to a gene: 7. In germline, CDR1 is SGHTA, CDR2 FQGNSA. CDR3: CASSLVSGLAGGLYEQYF. CDR3 sequence (DNA): TGTGCCAGCAGCTTAGTATCGGGACTAGCGGGAGGGCTGTACGAGCAGTACTTC. The full variable domain, completed using reference TRBV7-2 and TRBJ2-7, is GAGVSQSPSNKVTEKGKDVELRCDPISGHTALYWYRQSLGQGLEFLIYFQGNSAPDKSGLPSDRFSAERTGGSVSTLTIQRTQQEDSAVYLCASSLVSGLAGGLYEQYFGPGTRLTVT.

The chain has TRBV21-1 and TRBJ1-4. TRBV21-1 is recorded as a pseudogene. The CDR3 sequence is 18 residues long. CDR3 region: CASIKLPPRRGVREKLFF. In nucleotides, the CDR3 is TGTGCCAGCATCAAACTTCCACCACGCCGGGGGGTAAGGGAAAAACTGTTTTTT.

V usage is TRBV7-3 and J usage is TRBJ2-1; 9 bases are shared with TRBD1. In germline, CDR1 is SGHTA, CDR2 FQGTGA. This CDR3 spans 19 amino acids. Trimming removed 2 bases from V and 0 bases from J; junction bases left unmatched: 11. CDR3 residues: CASSLWGQGNSFSYNEQFF. The CDR3 bases are TGTGCCAGCAGCTTATGGGGACAGGGAAATTCTTTCTCCTACAATGAGCAGTTCTTC.

V usage is TRBV7-2 and J usage is TRBJ1-1; no definite D call. There are 15 residues in the CDR3. Trimming took off 0 bases at V and 2 bases at J, with 10 bases between the two ends. Germline V gene data show CDR1 as SGHTA and CDR2 as FQGNSA. CDR3 nucleotides: TGTGCCAGCAGCTTAGCCGGCAGCGCTAACACTGAAGCTTTCTTT. The encoded protein is CASSLAGSANTEAFF.

The chain couples TRBV10-3 to TRBJ1-1, with 8 bases matching TRBD1. V lost 8 bases, J lost 1 base, and 6 bases stayed unmatched. The V gene's germline CDR1 is ENHRY and CDR2 SYGVKD. This CDR3 has 14 amino acids. The CDR3: CAIRPGTGNTEAFF. The CDR3 DNA reads as TGTGCCATCCGTCCCGGGACAGGGAACACTGAAGCTTTCTTT.

The rearrangement links TRBV6-5 to TRBJ2-1; D not certain. The germline gives CDR1 MNHEY, CDR2 SVGAGI. The V end was cut by 10 bases, the J end by 0 bases, with 16 bases between. The CDR3 totals 15 residues. In DNA, the CDR3 is TGTGCCACGGCCTCTTTACCCATCTCCTACAATGAGCAGTTCTTC. Amino acid sequence: CATASLPISYNEQFF.

The rearrangement uses TRBV6-6 and TRBJ1-4; 7 nucleotides line up with TRBD1. V was clipped by 0 bases and J by 8 bases; unmatched bases: 6. The germline V gene has CDR1 MNHNY and CDR2 SVGAGI (reference sequence). CDR3 length: 15 residues. CDR3 DNA sequence: TGTGCCAGCAGTTACTCTCCCCAGGGGGACGAAAAACTGTTTTTT. Its protein is CASSYSPQGDEKLFF.

The V and J genes are TRBV30 and TRBJ2-1, with TRBD2 matching 11 bases. Trimming removed 8 bases from V and 5 bases from J; junction bases left unmatched: 8. The CDR3 runs to 14 residues. Per the germline V gene, CDR1 is GTSNPN and CDR2 is SVGIG (reference sequence). CDR3 in amino acids: CAGRLAGFHNEQFF. As DNA, the CDR3 is TGTGCCGGCAGACTAGCGGGATTTCACAATGAGCAGTTCTTC.

The chain couples TRBV4-1 to TRBJ1-5; D remains ambiguous. CDR3 length: 15 amino acids. V was cut by 1 base and J by 0 bases, with 7 bases left in between. The germline V gene has CDR1 MGHRA and CDR2 YSYEKL. CDR3 coding DNA: TGCGCCAGCAGCCAAGTTTACGGTAGCAATCAGCCCCAGCATTTT. Translating gives CASSQVYGSNQPQHF.

The chain has TRBV6-5 and TRBJ1-1; 8 bases line up with TRBD1. The J segment lost 1 base and the V segment lost 6 bases, leaving 7 bases of the junction unmatched. This CDR3 contains 15 residues. The germline CDR1 and CDR2 sequences are MNHEY and SVGAGI. CDR3 protein: CASRPIGTGNTEAFF. The CDR3 region has the DNA TGTGCCAGCAGGCCGATAGGGACAGGGAACACTGAAGCTTTCTTT.

This clone was recorded once. The V and J genes are TRBV5-1 and TRBJ2-5; 7 nucleotides align to TRBD2. Germline trimming cut 4 bases from V and 1 base from J; bases unmatched to any gene: 13. This CDR3 has 17 residues. Germline values: CDR1 SGHRS, CDR2 YFSETQ. CDR3 nucleotides: TGCGCCAGCAGCAGGGGTGTAACGGCGGGAGCCCAAGAGACCCAGTACTTC. Translation gives CASSRGVTAGAQETQYF.

The rearrangement links TRBV5-1 to TRBJ1-3; perhaps TRBD1 as D (6 bases). The CDR3 has 17 amino acids. V was cut by 2 bases and J by 0 bases, with 15 bases left in between. Germline CDR1 and CDR2: SGHRS and YFSETQ. CDR3 amino acids: CASSLSRDTSSGNTIYF. CDR3 bases: TGCGCCAGCAGCTTATCCCGGGACACGAGCTCTGGAAACACCATATATTTT.

The V and J genes are TRBV6-6 and TRBJ1-1, with 7 bases matching TRBD1. The junction had 7 bases not matched to a gene; V was cut back by 6 bases and J by 3 bases. This CDR3 contains 14 residues. Germline V lookup: CDR1 MNHNY, CDR2 SVGAGI (reference sequence). The CDR3 DNA is TGTGCCAGCAGGTCCGGGGACAGACACACTGAAGCTTTCTTT. Residues: CASRSGDRHTEAFF.

The chain carries TRBV19 and TRBJ1-2, with a possible D match to TRBD1 (5 bases). Trimming removed 8 bases from V and 4 bases from J, with 11 bases in between. CDR1 is LNHDA and CDR2 is SQIVND in the germline V gene (reference sequence). The CDR3 length is 12 residues. CDR3 in amino acids: CASEDSIYGYTF. The CDR3 bases are TGTGCCAGTGAAGACAGTATCTATGGCTACACCTTC.

The rearrangement links TRBV5-1 to TRBJ2-2; D remains unclear. Trimming left V 3 bases short and J 6 bases short, with 9 bases between. There are 13 residues in the CDR3. Germline assignment: CDR1 SGHRS and CDR2 YFSETQ. The CDR3 reads CASSSSQAGELFF. The CDR3 nucleotides read TGCGCCAGCAGCTCCTCCCAGGCCGGGGAGCTGTTTTTT.